This T cell receptor beta chain was profiled in a study of shared clonotypes between healthy human individuals. Germline-derived CDR1 and CDR2 are SGHDN and FVKESK. Trimming pared 4 bases from V and 11 bases from J, leaving 11 bases between. The CDR3 covers 11 residues. The repertoire was sequenced with immunoSEQ multiplex PCR; TCRdb's copy has only in-frame clones and lacks some. The repertoire holds approximately 480,000 clones, roughly 85% seen once, with roughly an eighth in the top ten. The chain couples TRBV14 to TRBJ1-1; D is possibly TRBD1 (5 bases). This clonotype originated in a woman between 35 and 50 years old in good health. Some clones in this sample may be carry-over from other donors' samples. The sample consisted of PBMCs. CDR3 loop: CASSLGVEAFF. The CDR3 nucleotides are TGTGCCAGCAGCCTGGGGGTCGAGGCTTTCTTT. Drawing the rest from reference TRBV14 and TRBJ1-1, the complete variable domain is EAGVTQFPSHSVIEKGQTVTLRCDPISGHDNLYWYRRVMGKEIKFLLHFVKESKQDESGMPNNRFLAERTGGTYSTLKVQPAELEDSGVYFCASSLGVEAFFGQGTRLTVV.